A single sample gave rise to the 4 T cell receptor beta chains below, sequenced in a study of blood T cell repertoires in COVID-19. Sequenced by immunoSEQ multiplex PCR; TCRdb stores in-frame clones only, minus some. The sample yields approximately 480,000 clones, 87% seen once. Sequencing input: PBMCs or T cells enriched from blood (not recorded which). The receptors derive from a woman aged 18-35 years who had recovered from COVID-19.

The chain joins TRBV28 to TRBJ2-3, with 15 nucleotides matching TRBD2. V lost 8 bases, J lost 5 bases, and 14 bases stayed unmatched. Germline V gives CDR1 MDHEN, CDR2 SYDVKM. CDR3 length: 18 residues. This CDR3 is CASQGTSGGQLTVDTQYF. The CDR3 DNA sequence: TGTGCCAGCCAGGGGACTAGCGGGGGGCAACTCACCGTAGATACGCAGTATTTT.

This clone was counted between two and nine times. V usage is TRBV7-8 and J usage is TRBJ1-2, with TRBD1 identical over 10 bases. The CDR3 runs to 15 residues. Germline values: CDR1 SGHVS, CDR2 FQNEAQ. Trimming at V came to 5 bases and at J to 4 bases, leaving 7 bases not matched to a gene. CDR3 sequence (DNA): TGTGCCAGCAGCCCACGGACAGGGGGTAGCTATGGCTACACCTTC. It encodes CASSPRTGGSYGYTF.

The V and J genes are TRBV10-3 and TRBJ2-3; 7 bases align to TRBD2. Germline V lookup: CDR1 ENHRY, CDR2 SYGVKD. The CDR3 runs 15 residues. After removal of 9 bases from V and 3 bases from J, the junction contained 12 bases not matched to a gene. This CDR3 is CAISSGGSGTDTQYF. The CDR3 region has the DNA TGTGCCATTAGCTCGGGGGGAAGTGGTACAGATACGCAGTATTTT.

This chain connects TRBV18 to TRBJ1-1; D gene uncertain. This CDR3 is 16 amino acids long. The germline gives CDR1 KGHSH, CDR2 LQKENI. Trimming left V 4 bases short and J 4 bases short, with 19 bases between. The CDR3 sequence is CASSLEMRRGFTEAFF. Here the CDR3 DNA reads TGTGCCAGCTCACTAGAGATGCGGAGAGGTTTCACTGAAGCTTTCTTT.